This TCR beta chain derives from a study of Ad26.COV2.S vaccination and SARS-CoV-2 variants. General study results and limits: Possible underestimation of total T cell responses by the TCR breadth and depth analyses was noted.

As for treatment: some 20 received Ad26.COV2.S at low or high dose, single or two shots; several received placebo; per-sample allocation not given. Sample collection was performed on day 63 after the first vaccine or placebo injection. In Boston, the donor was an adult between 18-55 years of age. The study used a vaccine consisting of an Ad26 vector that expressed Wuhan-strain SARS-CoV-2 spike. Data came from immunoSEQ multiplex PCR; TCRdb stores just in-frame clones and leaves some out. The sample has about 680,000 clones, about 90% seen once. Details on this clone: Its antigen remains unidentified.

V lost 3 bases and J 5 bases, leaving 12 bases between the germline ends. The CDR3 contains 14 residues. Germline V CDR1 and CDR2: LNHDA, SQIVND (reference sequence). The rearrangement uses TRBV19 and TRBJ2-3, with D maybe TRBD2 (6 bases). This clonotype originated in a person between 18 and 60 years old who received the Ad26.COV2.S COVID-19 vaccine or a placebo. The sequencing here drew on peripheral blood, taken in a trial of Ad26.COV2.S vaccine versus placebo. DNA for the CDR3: TGTGCCAGTAGTATCGGAGGGGCGTTAGATACGCAGTATTTT. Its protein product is CASSIGGALDTQYF. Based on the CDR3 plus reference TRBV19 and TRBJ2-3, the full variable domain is DGGITQSPKYLFRKEGQNVTLSCEQNLNHDAMYWYRQDPGQGLRLIYYSQIVNDFQKGDIAEGYSVSREKKESFPLTVTSAQKNPTAFYLCASSIGGALDTQYFGPGTRLTVL.